This TCR beta chain was sequenced in a study of blood T cells in healthy people across ages (dated by TCRdb to 2015 to 2017). In the study overall: In model experiments, template switching captured roughly one uniquely barcoded TCR beta cDNA molecule for every two T cells. The study measured age-related changes in TCR beta repertoire diversity using deep sequencing normalized with unique cDNA molecular identifiers. To avoid experimental bias, donors of different ages were distributed randomly across sequencing lanes. For two donors (one aged 18 to 30 and one aged 80 or older), the study analyzed two additional independent replicas of 1 million unique cDNA reads from the same blood draw. Four age groups were formed from the donors: young (average approximately 17 years), middle-aged (around 39), aged (over 55) and long-lived (roughly 88). What the study reported, not specific to this receptor: A strong correlation was found between observed TCR beta diversity and the percentage of naive T cells measured by flow cytometry. Estimates of total diversity from one million sequenced T cells were regarded as lower bounds and underestimates. As age increased, observed TCR beta diversity per million T cells dropped in a roughly linear way, and a significant reduction was already evident by age 40. The long-lived group showed more naive CD4+ T cells, fewer expanded clones and increased TCR diversity than the aged group, suggesting age selection. Since profiling was done on bulk unsorted PBMCs, naive and antigen-experienced compartments could not be conclusively compared. Because donor CMV infection status was unknown, age-related changes in expanded clonotypes were potentially confounded.

Preparation of the library involved 5' RACE. For sequencing, an Illumina HiSeq 2500 was employed. A second PCR of about 6 to 11 cycles was performed with a sample-barcoded 5' primer and a J-beta primer mix. A unique molecular identifier was introduced onto each TCR beta cDNA molecule by a template-switch 5' adaptor carrying 12 random nucleotides. Each sample yielded at least 3 million CDR3-containing paired-end reads. The Mint cDNA synthesis kit, primed by a TRBC-specific oligonucleotide, was used to synthesize first-strand cDNA from all RNA. After uracil-DNA glycosylase treatment, a first 18-cycle PCR used universal primers M1SS and BC2_uni_R on all cDNA. The authors processed their data as follows. For normalization, 1 million high-quality reads were randomly selected from each sample, with every read carrying a distinct molecular identifier. Reads sharing molecular identifiers were discarded rather than binned into consensus sequences. MiTCR, set to a Q25 quality threshold and the strictest error-elimination algorithm, was used for CDR3 identification, clonotype clustering and error correction. Lower-bound total TCR beta diversity was estimated with a nonparametric unseen species model using Euler transformation. The raw public reads went through TCRdb reprocessing: fastp at Q25, MiXCR clone calling, in-frame beta chains kept. Here each entry gathers all rows of one CDR3 protein and keeps the most common genes and DNA. The authors' filters were not applied to this entry. The sample data list 1.5 million to 1.8 million distinct CDR3 sequences, and approximately 43% of these were observed just once. The ten biggest clones cover 4% of the sample.

The donors were 40 or so Caucasian individuals from Russia, aged roughly 6 to 90 years, who were systemically healthy. Approximately 9.3 milliliters of peripheral blood were collected from each donor into EDTA-treated Vacutainer tubes. Ficoll-Paque density-gradient centrifugation was used to isolate PBMCs, with at least 7 million per sample. Trizol reagent was used to extract total RNA from the PBMCs, yielding at least 6 micrograms per sample. Naive CD45RAhigh/CD27high T cell percentages were measured by flow cytometry on a PBMC aliquot from every donor. About this clonotype: Its binding antigen is unknown. One end of the junction varies from germline; a read error may be responsible.

The sequence was obtained from a woman aged 18-29 years in good health. The sequenced sample consisted of blood.

CDR3 sequence: CAISETGGGNTEAFF. The bases are TGCGCCATCAGCGAGACAGGGGGCGGGAACACTGAAGCTTTCTTT. This receptor chain uses TRBV10-3 and TRBJ1-1, with 10 middle bases fitting TRBD1. Per the germline V gene, ENHRY is the CDR1 and SYGVKD is the CDR2. The CDR3 spans 15 residues, from the cysteine through the phenylalanine. Only the CDR3 DNA is retained, 45 bases long and in frame from the first base.